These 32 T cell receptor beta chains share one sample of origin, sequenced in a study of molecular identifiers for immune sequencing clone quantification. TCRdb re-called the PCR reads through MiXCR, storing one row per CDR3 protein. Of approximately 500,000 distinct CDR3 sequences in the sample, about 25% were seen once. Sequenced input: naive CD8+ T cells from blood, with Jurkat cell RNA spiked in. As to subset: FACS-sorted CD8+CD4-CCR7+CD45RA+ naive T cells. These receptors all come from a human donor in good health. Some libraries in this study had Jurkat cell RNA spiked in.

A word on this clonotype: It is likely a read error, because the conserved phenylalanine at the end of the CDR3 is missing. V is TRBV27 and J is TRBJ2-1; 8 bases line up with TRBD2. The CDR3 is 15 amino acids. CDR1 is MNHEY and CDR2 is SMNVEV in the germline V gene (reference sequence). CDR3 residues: CASSLISGAYNEQFS. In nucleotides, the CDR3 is TGTGCCAGTAGTTTAATTAGCGGGGCCTACAATGAGCAGTTCTCC.

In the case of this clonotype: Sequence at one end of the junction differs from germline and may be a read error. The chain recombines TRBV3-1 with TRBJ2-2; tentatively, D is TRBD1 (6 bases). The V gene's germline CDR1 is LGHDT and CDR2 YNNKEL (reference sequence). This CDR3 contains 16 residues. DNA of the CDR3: TGTGCCAGCACCCAAGACAGGTTATTTGACACCGGGGAGCTGTTTTTT. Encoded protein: CASTQDRLFDTGELFF. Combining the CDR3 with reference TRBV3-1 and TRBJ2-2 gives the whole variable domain DTAVSQTPKYLVTQMGNDKSIKCEQNLGHDTMYWYKQDSKKFLKIMFSYNNKELIINETVPNRFSPKSPDKAHLNLHINSLELGDSAVYFCASTQDRLFDTGELFFGEGSRLTVL.

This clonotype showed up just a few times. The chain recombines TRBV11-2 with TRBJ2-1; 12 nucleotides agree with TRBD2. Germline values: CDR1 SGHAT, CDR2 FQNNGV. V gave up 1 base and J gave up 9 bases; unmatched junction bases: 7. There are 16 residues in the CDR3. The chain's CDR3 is CASSLVGLAGGLEQFF. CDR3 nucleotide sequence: TGTGCCAGCAGCTTAGTGGGGCTAGCGGGGGGGCTTGAGCAGTTCTTC.

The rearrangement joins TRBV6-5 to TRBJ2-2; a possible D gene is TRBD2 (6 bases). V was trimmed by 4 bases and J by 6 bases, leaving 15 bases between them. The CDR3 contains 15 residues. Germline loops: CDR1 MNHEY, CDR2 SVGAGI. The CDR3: CASSWGLGVPGELFF. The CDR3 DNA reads TGTGCCAGCAGTTGGGGACTGGGGGTACCCGGGGAGCTGTTTTTT.

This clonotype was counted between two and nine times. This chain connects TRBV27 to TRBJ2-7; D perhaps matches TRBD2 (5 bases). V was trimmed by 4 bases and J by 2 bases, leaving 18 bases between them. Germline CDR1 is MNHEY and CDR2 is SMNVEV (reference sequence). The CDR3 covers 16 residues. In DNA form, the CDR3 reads TGTGCCAGCAGTTCGGCCGGTAGGCGGGTTCCCTACGAGCAGTACTTC. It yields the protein CASSSAGRRVPYEQYF.

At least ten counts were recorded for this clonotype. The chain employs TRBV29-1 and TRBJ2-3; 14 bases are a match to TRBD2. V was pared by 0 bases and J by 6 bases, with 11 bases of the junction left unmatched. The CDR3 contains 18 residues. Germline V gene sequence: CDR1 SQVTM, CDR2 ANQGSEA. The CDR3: CSVEDPMGLAGDKDTQYF. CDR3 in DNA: TGCAGCGTTGAAGATCCAATGGGACTAGCGGGAGATAAGGATACGCAGTATTTT.

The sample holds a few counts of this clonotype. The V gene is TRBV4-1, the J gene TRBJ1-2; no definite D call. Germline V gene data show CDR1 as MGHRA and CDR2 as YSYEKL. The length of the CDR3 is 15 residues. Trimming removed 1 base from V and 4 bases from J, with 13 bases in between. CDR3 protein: CASSQVDGLIYGYTF. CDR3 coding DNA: TGCGCCAGCAGCCAAGTAGACGGGTTGATCTATGGCTACACCTTC.

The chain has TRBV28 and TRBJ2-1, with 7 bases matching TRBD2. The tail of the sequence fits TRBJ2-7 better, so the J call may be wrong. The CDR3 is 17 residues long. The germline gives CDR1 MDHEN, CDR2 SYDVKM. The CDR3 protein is CASSTAQAGSSYNEQYF. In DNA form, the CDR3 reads TGTGCCAGCAGCACCGCCCAAGCGGGGAGCTCCTACAATGAGCAGTACTTC.

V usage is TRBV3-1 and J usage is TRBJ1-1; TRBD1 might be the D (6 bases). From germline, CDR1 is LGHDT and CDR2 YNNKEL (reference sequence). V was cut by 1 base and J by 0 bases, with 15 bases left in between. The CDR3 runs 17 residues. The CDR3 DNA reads TGTGCCAGCAGCCAAGGGGAGGGGGGCCCCGTGAACACTGAAGCTTTCTTT. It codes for CASSQGEGGPVNTEAFF.

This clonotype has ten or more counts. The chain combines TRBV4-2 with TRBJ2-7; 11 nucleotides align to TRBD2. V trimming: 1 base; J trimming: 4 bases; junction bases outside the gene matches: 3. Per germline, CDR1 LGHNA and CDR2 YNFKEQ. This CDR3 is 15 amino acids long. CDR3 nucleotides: TGTGCCAGCAGCCAAGGACTAGCGGGACAATACGAGCAGTACTTC. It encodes CASSQGLAGQYEQYF.

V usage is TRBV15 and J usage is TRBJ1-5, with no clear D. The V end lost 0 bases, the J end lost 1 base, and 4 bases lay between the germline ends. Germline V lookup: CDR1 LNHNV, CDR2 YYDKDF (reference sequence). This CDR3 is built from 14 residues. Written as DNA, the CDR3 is TGTGCCACCAGCAGAGAAGTCAGCAATCAGCCCCAGCATTTT. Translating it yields CATSREVSNQPQHF.

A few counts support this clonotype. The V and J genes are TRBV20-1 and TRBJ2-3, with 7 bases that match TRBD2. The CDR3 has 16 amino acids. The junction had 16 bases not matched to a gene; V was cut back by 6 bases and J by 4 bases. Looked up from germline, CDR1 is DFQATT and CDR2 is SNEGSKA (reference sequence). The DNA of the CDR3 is TGCAGTGCACGGTTAACTAGTGGCGGGAGCGCAGATACGCAGTATTTT. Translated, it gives CSARLTSGGSADTQYF.

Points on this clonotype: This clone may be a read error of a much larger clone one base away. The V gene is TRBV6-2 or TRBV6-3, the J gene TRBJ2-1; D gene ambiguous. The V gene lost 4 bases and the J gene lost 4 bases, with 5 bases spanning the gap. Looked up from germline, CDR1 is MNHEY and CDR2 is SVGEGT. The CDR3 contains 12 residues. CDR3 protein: CASSCRYNEQFF. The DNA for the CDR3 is TGTGCCAGCAGTTGCAGGTACAATGAGCAGTTCTTC.

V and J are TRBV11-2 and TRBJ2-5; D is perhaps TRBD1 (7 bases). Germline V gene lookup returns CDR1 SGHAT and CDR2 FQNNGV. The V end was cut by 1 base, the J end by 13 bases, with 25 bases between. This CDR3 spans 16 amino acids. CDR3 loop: CASSLVAGGLQEPPYF. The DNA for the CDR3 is TGTGCCAGCAGCTTAGTGGCAGGGGGACTCCAAGAGCCCCCGTACTTC.

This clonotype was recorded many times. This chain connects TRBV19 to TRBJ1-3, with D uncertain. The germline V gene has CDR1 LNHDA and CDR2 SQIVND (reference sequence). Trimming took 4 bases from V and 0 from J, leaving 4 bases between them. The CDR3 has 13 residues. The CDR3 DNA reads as TGTGCCAGTAGTACACCCTCTGGAAACACCATATATTTT. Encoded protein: CASSTPSGNTIYF.

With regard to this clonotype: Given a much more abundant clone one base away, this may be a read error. CDR3 residues: CASSPPGGRGTSTDTQYF. The CDR3, as DNA: TGTGCCAGCAGTCCCCCCGGTGGTAGGGGGACTAGCACAGATACGCAGTATTTT. The chain carries TRBV12-3 or TRBV12-4 and TRBJ2-3; the D call may be TRBD1 or TRBD2 (6 bases each). The V end was cut by 5 bases, the J end by 0 bases, with 21 bases between. This CDR3 has 18 amino acids.

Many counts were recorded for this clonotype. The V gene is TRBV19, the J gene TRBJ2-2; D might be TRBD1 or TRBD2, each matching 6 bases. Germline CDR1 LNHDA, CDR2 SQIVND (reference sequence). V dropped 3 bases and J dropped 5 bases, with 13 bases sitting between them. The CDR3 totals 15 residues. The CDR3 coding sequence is TGTGCCAGTAGTATTGGGACACGGGGGACCGGGGAGCTGTTTTTT. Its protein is CASSIGTRGTGELFF.

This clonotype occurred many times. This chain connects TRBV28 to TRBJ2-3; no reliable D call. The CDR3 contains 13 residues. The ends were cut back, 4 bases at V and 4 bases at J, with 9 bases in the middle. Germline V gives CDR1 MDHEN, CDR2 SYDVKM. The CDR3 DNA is TGTGCCAGCAGTTCTGAGAATGCAGATACGCAGTATTTT. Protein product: CASSSENADTQYF.

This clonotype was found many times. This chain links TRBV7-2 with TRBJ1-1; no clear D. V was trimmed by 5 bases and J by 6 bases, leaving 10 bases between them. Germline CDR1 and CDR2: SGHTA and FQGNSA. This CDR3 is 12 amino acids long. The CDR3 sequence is CASSPGGAEAFF. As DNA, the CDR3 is TGTGCCAGCAGCCCCGGCGGCGCTGAAGCTTTCTTT. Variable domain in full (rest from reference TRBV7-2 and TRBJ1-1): GAGVSQSPSNKVTEKGKDVELRCDPISGHTALYWYRQSLGQGLEFLIYFQGNSAPDKSGLPSDRFSAERTGGSVSTLTIQRTQQEDSAVYLCASSPGGAEAFFGQGTRLTVV.

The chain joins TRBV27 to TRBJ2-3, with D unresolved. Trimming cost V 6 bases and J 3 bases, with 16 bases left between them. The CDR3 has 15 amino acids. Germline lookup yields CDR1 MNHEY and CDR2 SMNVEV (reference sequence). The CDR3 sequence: CASRHGRMSTDTQYF. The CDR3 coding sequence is TGTGCCAGCAGACATGGCCGCATGTCAACAGATACGCAGTATTTT.

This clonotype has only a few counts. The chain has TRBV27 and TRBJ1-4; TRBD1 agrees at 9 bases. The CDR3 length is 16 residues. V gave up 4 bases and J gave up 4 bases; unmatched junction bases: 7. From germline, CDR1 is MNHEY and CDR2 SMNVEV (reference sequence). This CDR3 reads CASSSSGTGLNEKLFF. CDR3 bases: TGTGCCAGCAGTTCCTCTGGGACAGGGCTTAATGAAAAACTGTTTTTT.

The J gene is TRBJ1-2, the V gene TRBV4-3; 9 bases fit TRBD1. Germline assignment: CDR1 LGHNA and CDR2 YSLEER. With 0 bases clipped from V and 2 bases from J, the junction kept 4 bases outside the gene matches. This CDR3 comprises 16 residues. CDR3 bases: TGCGCCAGCAGCCAAGATACAGGGGGCTTGAACTATGGCTACACCTTC. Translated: CASSQDTGGLNYGYTF.

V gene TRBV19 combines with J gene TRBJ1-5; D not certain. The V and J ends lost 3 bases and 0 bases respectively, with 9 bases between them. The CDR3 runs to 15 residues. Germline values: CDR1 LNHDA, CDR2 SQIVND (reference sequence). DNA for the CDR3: TGTGCCAGTAGTATCACGAGTTATAGCAATCAGCCCCAGCATTTT. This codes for CASSITSYSNQPQHF.

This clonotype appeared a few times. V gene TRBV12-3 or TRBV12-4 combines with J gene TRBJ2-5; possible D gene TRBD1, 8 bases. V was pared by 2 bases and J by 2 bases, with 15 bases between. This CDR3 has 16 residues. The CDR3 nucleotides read TGTGCCAGCAGTTTATACAGGGGGGGTATACAAGAGACCCAGTACTTC. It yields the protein CASSLYRGGIQETQYF.

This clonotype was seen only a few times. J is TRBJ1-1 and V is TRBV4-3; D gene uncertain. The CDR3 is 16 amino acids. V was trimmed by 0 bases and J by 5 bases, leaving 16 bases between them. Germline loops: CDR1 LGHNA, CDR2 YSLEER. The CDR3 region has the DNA TGCGCCAGCAGCCAAGAGGGCCCGGGTATGTGGACTGAAGCTTTCTTT. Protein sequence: CASSQEGPGMWTEAFF.

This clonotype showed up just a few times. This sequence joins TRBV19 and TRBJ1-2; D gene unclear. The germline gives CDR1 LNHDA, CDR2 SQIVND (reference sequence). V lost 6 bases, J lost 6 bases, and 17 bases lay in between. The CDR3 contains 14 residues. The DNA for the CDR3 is TGTGCCAGTAGGCGAGGGTCTGACACCAATGGCTACACCTTC. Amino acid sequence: CASRRGSDTNGYTF.

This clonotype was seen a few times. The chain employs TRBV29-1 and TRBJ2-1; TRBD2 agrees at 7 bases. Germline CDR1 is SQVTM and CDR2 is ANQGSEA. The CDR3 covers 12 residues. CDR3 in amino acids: CTSWGGGNEQFF. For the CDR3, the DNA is TGCACCTCATGGGGGGGAGGAAATGAGCAGTTCTTC.

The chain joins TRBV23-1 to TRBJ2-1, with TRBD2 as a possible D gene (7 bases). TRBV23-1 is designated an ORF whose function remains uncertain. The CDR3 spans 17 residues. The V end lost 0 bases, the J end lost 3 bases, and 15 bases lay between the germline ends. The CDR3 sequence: CASSQSKLADSYNEQFF. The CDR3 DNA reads TGCGCCAGCAGTCAATCGAAGCTAGCGGACAGCTACAATGAGCAGTTCTTC.

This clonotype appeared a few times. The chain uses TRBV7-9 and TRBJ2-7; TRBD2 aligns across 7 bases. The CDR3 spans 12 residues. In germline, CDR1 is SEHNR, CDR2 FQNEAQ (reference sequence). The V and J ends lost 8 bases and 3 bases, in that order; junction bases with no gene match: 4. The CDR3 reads CASRGDGYEQYF. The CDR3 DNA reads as TGTGCCAGCCGGGGGGACGGCTACGAGCAGTACTTC.

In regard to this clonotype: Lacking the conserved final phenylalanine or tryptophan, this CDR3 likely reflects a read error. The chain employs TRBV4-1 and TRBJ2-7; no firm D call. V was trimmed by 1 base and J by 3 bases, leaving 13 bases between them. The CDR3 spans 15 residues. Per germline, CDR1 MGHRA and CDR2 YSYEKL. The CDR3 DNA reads TGCGCCAGCAGCCAAGCCCCCCAGGTGGGCTACGAGCAGTACTCC. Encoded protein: CASSQAPQVGYEQYS.

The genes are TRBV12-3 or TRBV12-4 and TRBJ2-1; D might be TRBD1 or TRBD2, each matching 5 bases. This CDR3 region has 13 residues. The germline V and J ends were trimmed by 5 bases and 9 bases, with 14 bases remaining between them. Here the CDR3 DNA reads TGTGCCAGCAGTCCTACGTGGGGGACTGAGCAGTTCTTC. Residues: CASSPTWGTEQFF.

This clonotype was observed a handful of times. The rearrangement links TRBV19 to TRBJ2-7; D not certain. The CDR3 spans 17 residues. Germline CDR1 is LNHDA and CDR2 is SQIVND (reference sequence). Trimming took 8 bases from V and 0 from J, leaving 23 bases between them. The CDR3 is CASRPRSRTVSSYEQYF. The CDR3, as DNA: TGTGCCAGTCGTCCCCGTTCGCGGACCGTCAGCTCCTACGAGCAGTACTTC.